This TCR beta chain comes out of a study of shared clonotypes between healthy human individuals. Turning to the study itself: Every donor yielded three CD4 naive, three CD4 memory, two CD8 naive and one CD8 memory plate.

A remark on this clone: The target antigen is unknown.

The length of the CDR3 is 18 residues. V shed 3 bases and J shed 2 bases, with 22 bases lying between them. Germline CDR1 reads SEHNR; CDR2 reads FQNEAQ (reference sequence). This was a deep-level run. The assay was immunoSEQ multiplex PCR, and TCRdb's table has in-frame clones only and misses some. Of roughly 2.1 million clones listed, under 95% are singletons. Regarding the study as a whole: In having few donors, the study represented limited genetic and exposure-history diversity.

CD8 cells classed as naive were CD45RO-negative and positively selected for CCR7, excluding terminally differentiated effector memory CD45RA+ cells. All donors qualified as healthy HIV-negative adults and had experienced no recent acute infections or vaccinations. The source is a man aged 18 to 29 in good health. Some clones in this sample may be carry-over from other donors' samples. The V gene is TRBV7-9, the J gene TRBJ1-2; D may be TRBD1 (5 bases). The sample comprised naive CD8+ T cells from PBMCs. CDR3 DNA sequence: TGTGCCAGCAGCTTGGGGGGGTGGTCAGAGATCCTAAACTATGGCTACACCTTC. Translated: CASSLGGWSEILNYGYTF.